These 25 T cell receptor beta chains were sequenced from one sample in a study of beta chain features in type 1 diabetes. As every portion of the isolated RNA was reverse transcribed, the sequencing read expressed TCRB transcripts. Assay: immunoSEQ multiplex PCR; the TCRdb copy retains only in-frame clones and omits some. The table lists around 250,000 clones, 25% to 35% of them singletons. Sequenced input: central memory CD4+ T cells from blood. These receptors were obtained from a man aged 30 to 45 in good health.

The CDR3 DNA reads as TGTGCCTTGGAGCGGGCTGGACTGTTCGAGACCCAGTACTTC. The encoded protein is CALERAGLFETQYF. This sequence joins TRBV30 and TRBJ2-5; a possible D gene is TRBD2 (6 bases). Per the germline V gene, CDR1 is GTSNPN and CDR2 is SVGIG (reference sequence). Trimming shortened V by 7 bases and J by 5 bases, and 20 bases separated the two germline ends. The CDR3 totals 14 residues.

The CDR3 DNA reads as TGTGCCAGCAGCAAGAGAACGGATGCCCGTGGTAGCGGTTACTTC. This translates into CASSKRTDARGSGYF. The chain links TRBV21-1 to TRBJ2-7; the D call of TRBD2 is as the table states it, not checked on the DNA. TRBV21-1 is labeled a pseudogene. The CDR3 runs to 15 residues.

This clone showed up just a few times. The rearrangement links TRBV28 to TRBJ2-1, with a tentative D call TRBD1 (6 bases). The V gene lost 5 bases and the J gene lost 14 bases, with 25 bases spanning the gap. Germline assignment: CDR1 MDHEN and CDR2 SYDVKM. CDR3 size: 15 residues. The CDR3 bases are TGTGCCAGCAGTCTCACAGGGAATCCGGGTCCAGGCGAGTTCTTC. Translation: CASSLTGNPGPGEFF. The full variable domain, with the rest looked up from reference TRBV28 and TRBJ2-1, is DVKVTQSSRYLVKRTGEKVFLECVQDMDHENMFWYRQDPGLGLRLIYFSYDVKMKEKGDIPEGYSVSREKKERFSLILESASTNQTSMYLCASSLTGNPGPGEFFGPGTRLTVL.

In the case of this clone: Other DNA sequences in this sample translate to the same CDR3. This rearrangement joins TRBV29-1 to TRBJ1-1; 8 bases align to TRBD1. The germline gives CDR1 SQVTM, CDR2 ANQGSEA. The CDR3 has 15 residues. Trimming removed 1 base from V and 5 bases from J; junction bases left unmatched: 9. CDR3 sequence: CSVEGATGGWTEAFF. Written as DNA, the CDR3 is TGCAGCGTTGAAGGTGCCACAGGGGGTTGGACTGAAGCTTTCTTT.

Here the CDR3 DNA reads TGCGCCAGCAGTAACGGGGGGGCCATAGATACGCAGTATTTT. Translation: CASSNGGAIDTQYF. The V gene is TRBV5-1, the J gene TRBJ2-3; TRBD2 matches at 8 bases. Losses at the gene ends were 5 bases for V and 5 bases for J; bases not matched to a gene: 7. Germline lookup yields CDR1 SGHRS and CDR2 YFSETQ. CDR3 length: 14 amino acids. The full variable domain, completed using reference TRBV5-1 and TRBJ2-3, is KAGVTQTPRYLIKTRGQQVTLSCSPISGHRSVSWYQQTPGQGLQFLFEYFSETQRNKGNFPGRFSGRQFSNSRSEMNVSTLELGDSALYLCASSNGGAIDTQYFGPGTRLTVL.

This chain links TRBV7-9 with TRBJ1-1, with D unclear. Trimming took off 2 bases at V and 1 base at J, with 5 bases between the two ends. The CDR3 is 13 residues long. Germline V gene sequence: CDR1 SEHNR, CDR2 FQNEAQ (reference sequence). The CDR3 loop reads CASSLLENTEAFF. The CDR3 coding sequence is TGTGCCAGCAGCTTATTGGAGAACACTGAAGCTTTCTTT.

The chain employs TRBV11-2 and TRBJ2-7, with D possibly matching TRBD1 (6 bases). With 5 bases removed from V and 1 base from J, the gap between germline ends came to 12 bases. This CDR3 region has 14 residues. Germline V gives CDR1 SGHAT, CDR2 FQNNGV. CDR3 sequence reads: CASSPDRLSYEQYF. The CDR3 region has the DNA TGTGCCAGCAGCCCGGACAGATTGTCCTACGAGCAGTACTTC.

This clone turned up a few times. CDR3 sequence (DNA): TGTGCCAGCAGCTTTCGGACGGACACCGAGCAGTACTTC. This sequence encodes CASSFRTDTEQYF. This chain links TRBV11-2 with TRBJ2-7; D perhaps matches TRBD1 (5 bases). V lost 3 bases and J 6 bases, leaving 12 bases between the germline ends. The CDR3 sequence is 13 residues long. Germline V gives CDR1 SGHAT, CDR2 FQNNGV. Based on the CDR3 plus reference TRBV11-2 and TRBJ2-7, the full variable domain is EAGVAQSPRYKIIEKRQSVAFWCNPISGHATLYWYQQILGQGPKLLIQFQNNGVVDDSQLPKDRFSAERLKGVDSTLKIQPAKLEDSAVYLCASSFRTDTEQYFGPGTRLTVT.

This clone was counted at least ten times. V is TRBV7-2 and J is TRBJ2-1; maybe TRBD2 (5 bases). Looked up from germline, CDR1 is SGHTA and CDR2 is FQGNSA. V lost 1 base and J lost 6, with 16 bases in between. The CDR3 sequence is 16 residues long. CDR3 protein: CASSLVPRSVLNEQFF. As DNA, the CDR3 is TGTGCCAGCAGCTTAGTCCCTCGTAGCGTGCTCAATGAGCAGTTCTTC. Drawing the rest from reference TRBV7-2 and TRBJ2-1, the complete variable domain is GAGVSQSPSNKVTEKGKDVELRCDPISGHTALYWYRQSLGQGLEFLIYFQGNSAPDKSGLPSDRFSAERTGGSVSTLTIQRTQQEDSAVYLCASSLVPRSVLNEQFFGPGTRLTVL.

The CDR3 protein is CASSWTGGNSGANVLTF. DNA of the CDR3: TGTGCCAGCAGTTGGACAGGGGGAAACTCTGGGGCCAACGTCCTGACTTTC. The chain is built from TRBV28 and TRBJ2-6; 10 bases line up with TRBD1. With 4 bases clipped from V and 0 bases from J, the junction kept 3 bases outside the gene matches. The CDR3 spans 17 residues. CDR1 is MDHEN, CDR2 SYDVKM, per germline.

This chain uses TRBV29-1 with TRBJ2-1; 10 bases are shared with TRBD2. This CDR3 contains 15 residues. Germline V gene sequence: CDR1 SQVTM, CDR2 ANQGSEA. V dropped 2 bases and J dropped 10; count of bases not matched to a gene: 11. CDR3 nucleotide sequence: TGCAGCGTTGAATTGGGACTAGCGTCCTACGGGGAGCAGTTCTTC. Its translation is CSVELGLASYGEQFF.

The V call is TRBV4-2, the J call TRBJ2-1; 10 nucleotides match TRBD1. V gave up 6 bases and J gave up 7 bases; unmatched junction bases: 6. CDR1 is LGHNA and CDR2 is YNFKEQ in the germline V gene. The CDR3 runs 14 residues. The DNA for the CDR3 is TGTGCCAGCAGTCCGGGACAGGGGAAAAATGAGCAGTTCTTC. Its protein is CASSPGQGKNEQFF.

The rearrangement joins TRBV28 to TRBJ1-1, with D perhaps matching TRBD1 (5 bases). The CDR3 contains 14 residues. Germline CDR1 MDHEN, CDR2 SYDVKM. Trimming left V 2 bases short and J 0 bases short, with 7 bases between. As DNA, the CDR3 is TGTGCCAGCAGTTTACTGGGGCTGAACACTGAAGCTTTCTTT. It is translated as CASSLLGLNTEAFF.

In this sample, this clone turned up a few times. The V and J genes are TRBV28 and TRBJ2-1; TRBD2 agrees at 10 bases. Germline lookup yields CDR1 MDHEN and CDR2 SYDVKM. V trimming: 4 bases; J trimming: 5 bases; junction bases outside the gene matches: 8. This CDR3 spans 16 amino acids. DNA for the CDR3: TGTGCCAGCAGTTCGACCGGACTAGCGGAAAACAATGAGCAGTTCTTC. Translation gives CASSSTGLAENNEQFF.

This clone turned up a few times. This chain uses TRBV7-9 with TRBJ2-1, with TRBD2 matching 9 bases. Germline CDR1 is SEHNR and CDR2 is FQNEAQ (reference sequence). The CDR3 has 16 residues. J was trimmed by 9 bases and V by 0 bases; bases with no gene match: 9. CDR3 nucleotides: TGTGCCAGCAGCTTAGCTTTGCGGGAGGGCCGGGTTGAGCAGTTCTTC. Protein sequence: CASSLALREGRVEQFF.

J is TRBJ1-5 and V is TRBV9, with unresolved D. The V gene lost 7 bases and the J gene lost 3 bases, with 8 bases spanning the gap. Germline V gene data show CDR1 as SGDLS and CDR2 as YYNGEE. The CDR3 is 12 residues long. The CDR3: CASGPSNQPQHF. CDR3 nucleotides: TGTGCCAGCGGGCCGTCCAATCAGCCCCAGCATTTT. Combining the CDR3 with reference TRBV9 and TRBJ1-5 gives the whole variable domain DSGVTQTPKHLITATGQRVTLRCSPRSGDLSVYWYQQSLDQGLQFLIQYYNGEERAKGNILERFSAQQFPDLHSELNLSSLELGDSALYFCASGPSNQPQHFGDGTRLSIL.

This clone turned up a few times. Other nucleotide sequences from this sample produce the same CDR3. The chain uses TRBV5-4 and TRBJ2-6; tentatively, D is TRBD2 (7 bases). The CDR3 runs to 17 residues. Germline-derived CDR1 and CDR2 are SGHNT and YYREEE (reference sequence). Trimming left V 2 bases short and J 0 bases short, with 12 bases between. The CDR3, as DNA: TGTGCCAGCAGCTTCGGGGGGCGAAGCTCTGGGGCCAACGTCCTGACTTTC. This codes for CASSFGGRSSGANVLTF. Using reference TRBV5-4 and TRBJ2-6 for the parts outside the CDR3, the full variable domain is ETGVTQSPTHLIKTRGQQVTLRCSSQSGHNTVSWYQQALGQGPQFIFQYYREEENGRGNFPPRFSGLQFPNYSSELNVNALELDDSALYLCASSFGGRSSGANVLTFGAGSRLTVL.

This clone was counted only a few times. The chain has TRBV6-1 and TRBJ1-2; the D is unclear. With 2 bases removed from V and 6 bases from J, the gap between germline ends came to 7 bases. The CDR3 is 12 residues long. The germline V gene encodes CDR1 MNHNS and CDR2 SASEGT. The CDR3 loop reads CASSENSHGYTF. The CDR3 coding sequence is TGTGCCAGCAGTGAAAATTCCCATGGCTACACCTTC.

This clone was counted only a few times. This chain uses TRBV4-2 with TRBJ1-1; D uncertain. Germline V gives CDR1 LGHNA, CDR2 YNFKEQ. The CDR3 spans 13 residues. Trimming cost V 4 bases and J 3 bases, with 9 bases left between them. The chain's CDR3 is CASSLSRDTEAFF. The DNA of the CDR3 is TGTGCCAGCAGCCTTTCCCGCGACACTGAAGCTTTCTTT.

The chain joins TRBV5-4 to TRBJ2-3; D remains unclear. CDR3 length equals 12 residues. Trimming took off 0 bases at V and 3 bases at J, with 2 bases between the two ends. CDR1 and CDR2 (germline): SGHNT, YYREEE (reference sequence). CDR3 in DNA: TGTGCCAGCAGCTTGGATACAGATACGCAGTATTTT. Its translation: CASSLDTDTQYF.

The chain combines TRBV29-1 with TRBJ2-2; D gene unclear. The CDR3 length is 13 residues. The germline V gene encodes CDR1 SQVTM and CDR2 ANQGSEA. Trimming cost V 2 bases and J 0 bases, with 4 bases left between them. CDR3 sequence reads: CSVEQPNTGELFF. In nucleotides, the CDR3 is TGCAGCGTTGAACAGCCGAACACCGGGGAGCTGTTTTTT.

This chain connects TRBV6-1 to TRBJ2-1; 9 nucleotides agree with TRBD1. V trimming: 4 bases; J trimming: 8 bases; junction bases outside the gene matches: 9. CDR1 and CDR2 (germline): MNHNS, SASEGT. There are 15 residues in the CDR3. CDR3 bases: TGTGCCAGCAGTGCCACCGGACAGGGGCGGGATGAGCAGTTCTTC. It yields the protein CASSATGQGRDEQFF.

In this sample, this clone turned up many times. The CDR3 region is CASSLGATGGTDTQYF. CDR3 in DNA: TGTGCCAGCAGCTTGGGCGCGACAGGGGGCACAGATACGCAGTATTTT. The chain employs TRBV7-9 and TRBJ2-3; TRBD1 matches 8 bases. CDR3 length: 16 residues. Germline values: CDR1 SEHNR, CDR2 FQNEAQ (reference sequence). V dropped 3 bases and J dropped 1; count of bases not matched to a gene: 6.

This clone was recorded at least ten times. This sample also contains other DNA sequences that code for the same CDR3. The chain combines TRBV7-7 with TRBJ2-7; the match to TRBD1 covers 9 bases. With 5 bases clipped from V and 7 bases from J, the junction kept 6 bases outside the gene matches. Germline V gene sequence: CDR1 SSHAT, CDR2 FNYEAQ (reference sequence). The CDR3 sequence is 13 residues long. CDR3 sequence (DNA): TGTGCCAGCAGCGCGGACAGGGGTGGGGAGCAGTACTTC. Translated: CASSADRGGEQYF. The full variable domain, its missing parts supplied by reference TRBV7-7 and TRBJ2-7, is GAGVSQSPRYKVTKRGQDVTLRCDPISSHATLYWYQQALGQGPEFLTYFNYEAQPDKSGLPSDRFSAERPEGSISTLTIQRTEQRDSAMYRCASSADRGGEQYFGPGTRLTVT.

This clone appeared a few times. The V call is TRBV29-1, the J call TRBJ1-2; D ambiguous. The CDR3 is made up of 12 amino acids. Looked up from germline, CDR1 is SQVTM and CDR2 is ANQGSEA. Trimming left V 1 base short and J 4 bases short, with 7 bases between. DNA of the CDR3: TGCAGCGTTGAAGTAAGCGGCTATGGCTACACCTTC. As protein: CSVEVSGYGYTF.